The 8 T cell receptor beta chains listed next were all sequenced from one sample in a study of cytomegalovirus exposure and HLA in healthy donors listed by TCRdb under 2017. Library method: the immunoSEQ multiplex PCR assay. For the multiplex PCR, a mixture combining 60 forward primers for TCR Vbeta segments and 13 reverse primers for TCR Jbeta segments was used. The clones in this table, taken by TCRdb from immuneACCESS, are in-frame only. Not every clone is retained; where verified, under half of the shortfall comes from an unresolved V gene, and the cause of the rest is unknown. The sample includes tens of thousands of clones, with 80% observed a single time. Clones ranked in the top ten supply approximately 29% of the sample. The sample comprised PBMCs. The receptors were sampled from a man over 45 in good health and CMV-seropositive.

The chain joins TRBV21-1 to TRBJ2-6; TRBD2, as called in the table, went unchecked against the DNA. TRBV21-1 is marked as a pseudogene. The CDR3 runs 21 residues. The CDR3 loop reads CASNPGRLAGGPESGANVLTF. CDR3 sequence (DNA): TGTGCCAGCAACCCAGGCCGTCTAGCGGGAGGGCCGGAGTCTGGGGCCAACGTCCTGACTTTC.

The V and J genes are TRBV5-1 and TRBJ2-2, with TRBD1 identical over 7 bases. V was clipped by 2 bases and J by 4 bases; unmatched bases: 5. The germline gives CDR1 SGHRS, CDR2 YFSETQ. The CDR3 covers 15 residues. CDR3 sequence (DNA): TGCGCCAGCAGCTTAGGGGGCGCGGGCACCGGGGAGCTGTTTTTT. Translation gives CASSLGGAGTGELFF.

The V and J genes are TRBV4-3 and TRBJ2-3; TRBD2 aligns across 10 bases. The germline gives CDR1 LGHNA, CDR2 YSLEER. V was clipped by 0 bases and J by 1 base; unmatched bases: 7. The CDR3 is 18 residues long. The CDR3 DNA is TGCGCCAGCAGCCAAGATTTTCGAGCGGGAGGGGGCACAGATACGCAGTATTTT. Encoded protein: CASSQDFRAGGGTDTQYF.

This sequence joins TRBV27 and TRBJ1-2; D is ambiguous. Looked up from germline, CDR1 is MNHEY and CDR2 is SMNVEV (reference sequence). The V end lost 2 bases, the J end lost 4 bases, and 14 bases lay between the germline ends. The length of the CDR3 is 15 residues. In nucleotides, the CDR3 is TGTGCCAGCAGTTTAAGCGGCCACCCCATCTATGGCTACACCTTC. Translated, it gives CASSLSGHPIYGYTF.

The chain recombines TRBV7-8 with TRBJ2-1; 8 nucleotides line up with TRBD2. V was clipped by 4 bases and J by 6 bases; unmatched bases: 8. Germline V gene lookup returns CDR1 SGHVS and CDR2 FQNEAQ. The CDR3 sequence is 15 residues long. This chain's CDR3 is CASSSLAGPSNEQFF. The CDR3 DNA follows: TGTGCCAGCAGCTCCTTAGCGGGACCTTCCAATGAGCAGTTCTTC.

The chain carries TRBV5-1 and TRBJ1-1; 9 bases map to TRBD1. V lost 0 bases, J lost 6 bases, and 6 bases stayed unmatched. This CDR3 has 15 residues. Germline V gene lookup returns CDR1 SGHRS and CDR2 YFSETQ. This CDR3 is CASSLAGTGRAEAFF. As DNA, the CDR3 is TGCGCCAGCAGCTTGGCTGGGACAGGGAGAGCTGAAGCTTTCTTT.

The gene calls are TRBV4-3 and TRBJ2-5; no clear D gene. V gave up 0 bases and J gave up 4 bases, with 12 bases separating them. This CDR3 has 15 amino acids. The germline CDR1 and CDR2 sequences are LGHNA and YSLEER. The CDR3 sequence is CASSQDPGRPETQYF. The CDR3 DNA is TGCGCCAGCAGCCAAGACCCAGGCAGGCCAGAGACCCAGTACTTC.

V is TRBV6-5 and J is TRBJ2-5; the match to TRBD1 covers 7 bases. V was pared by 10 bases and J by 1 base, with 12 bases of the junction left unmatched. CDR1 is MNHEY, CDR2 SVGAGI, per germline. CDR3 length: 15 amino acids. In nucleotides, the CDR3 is TGTGCCACTAAAAGACAGGGCTTAACCCAAGAGACCCAGTACTTC. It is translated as CATKRQGLTQETQYF.